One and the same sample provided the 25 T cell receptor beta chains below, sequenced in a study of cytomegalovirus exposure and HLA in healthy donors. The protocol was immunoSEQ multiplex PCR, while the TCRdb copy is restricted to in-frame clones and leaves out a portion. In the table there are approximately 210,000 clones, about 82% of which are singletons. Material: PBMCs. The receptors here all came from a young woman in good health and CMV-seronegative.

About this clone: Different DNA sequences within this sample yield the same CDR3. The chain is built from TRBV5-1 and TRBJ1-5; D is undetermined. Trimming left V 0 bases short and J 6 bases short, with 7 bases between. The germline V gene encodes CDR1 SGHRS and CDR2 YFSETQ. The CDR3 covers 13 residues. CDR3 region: CASSLEGGQPQHF. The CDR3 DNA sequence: TGCGCCAGCAGCTTGGAAGGAGGTCAGCCCCAGCATTTT.

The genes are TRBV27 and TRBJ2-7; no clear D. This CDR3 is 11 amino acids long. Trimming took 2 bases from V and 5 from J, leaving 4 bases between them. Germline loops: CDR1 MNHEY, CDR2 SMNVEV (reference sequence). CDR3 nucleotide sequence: TGTGCCAGCAGTTTAGGCCACGAGCAGTACTTC. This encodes CASSLGHEQYF.

Here the CDR3 reads CASSYYGRTDTQYF. The CDR3 DNA reads as TGTGCCAGCAGTTATTATGGTCGGACAGATACGCAGTATTTT. The chain uses TRBV6-9 and TRBJ2-3; D gene unclear. This CDR3 region has 14 residues. The V gene lost 1 base and the J gene lost 3 bases, with 8 bases spanning the gap. The germline CDR1 and CDR2 sequences are MNHGY and SVAAGI.

CDR3 protein: CASSLPGSGRDTQYF. The CDR3 region has the DNA TGTGCCAGCAGCTTACCCGGCAGCGGACGGGATACGCAGTATTTT. This sequence joins TRBV7-2 and TRBJ2-3; a weak D match, TRBD2 (5 bases). Trimming cost V 2 bases and J 6 bases, with 15 bases left between them. The CDR3 extends over 15 amino acids. Per the germline V gene, CDR1 is SGHTA and CDR2 is FQGNSA.

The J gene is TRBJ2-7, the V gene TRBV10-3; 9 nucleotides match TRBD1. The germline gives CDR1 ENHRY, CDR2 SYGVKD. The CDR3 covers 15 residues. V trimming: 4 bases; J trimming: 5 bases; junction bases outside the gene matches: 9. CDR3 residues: CAISGATGGLNEQYF. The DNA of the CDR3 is TGTGCCATCAGTGGGGCTACAGGGGGCTTGAACGAGCAGTACTTC.

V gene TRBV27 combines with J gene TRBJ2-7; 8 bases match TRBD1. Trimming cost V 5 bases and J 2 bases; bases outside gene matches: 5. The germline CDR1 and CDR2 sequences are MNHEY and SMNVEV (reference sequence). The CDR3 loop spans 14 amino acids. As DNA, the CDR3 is TGTGCCAGCAGTATTGGACAGGGACCCTACGAGCAGTACTTC. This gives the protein CASSIGQGPYEQYF.

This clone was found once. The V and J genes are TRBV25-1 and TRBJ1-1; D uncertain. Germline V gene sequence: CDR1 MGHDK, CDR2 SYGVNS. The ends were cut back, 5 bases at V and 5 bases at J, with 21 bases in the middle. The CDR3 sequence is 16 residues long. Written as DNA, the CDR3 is TGTGCCAGCAGTACCCTTATTGTGGGGAGACGGACTGAAGCTTTCTTT. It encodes CASSTLIVGRRTEAFF.

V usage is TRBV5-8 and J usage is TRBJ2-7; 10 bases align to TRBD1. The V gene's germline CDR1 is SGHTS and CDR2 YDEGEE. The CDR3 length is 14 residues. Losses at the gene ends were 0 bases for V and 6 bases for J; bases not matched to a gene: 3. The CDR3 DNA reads TGTGCCAGCAGCTTGGAGACAGGGGGCTTCGAGCAGTACTTC. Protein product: CASSLETGGFEQYF.

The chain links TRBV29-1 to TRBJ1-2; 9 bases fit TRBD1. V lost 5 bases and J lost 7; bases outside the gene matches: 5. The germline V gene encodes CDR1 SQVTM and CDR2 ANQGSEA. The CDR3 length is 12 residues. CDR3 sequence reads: CSVTGGSSGYTF. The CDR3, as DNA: TGCAGCGTTACAGGGGGCTCGTCTGGCTACACCTTC.

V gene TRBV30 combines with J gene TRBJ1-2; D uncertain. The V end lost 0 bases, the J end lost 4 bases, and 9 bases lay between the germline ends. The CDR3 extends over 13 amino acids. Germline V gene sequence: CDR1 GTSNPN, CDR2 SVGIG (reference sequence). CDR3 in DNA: TGTGCCTGGAGTGTAATCGAGTTCTATGGCTACACCTTC. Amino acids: CAWSVIEFYGYTF.

The CDR3 spells CAISLEGNTEAFF. CDR3 DNA sequence: TGTGCCATCAGCCTAGAAGGGAACACTGAAGCTTTCTTT. This chain connects TRBV10-3 to TRBJ1-1, with D unclear. The length of the CDR3 is 13 residues. Per the germline V gene, CDR1 is ENHRY and CDR2 is SYGVKD. The V end was cut by 6 bases, the J end by 1 base, with 9 bases between.

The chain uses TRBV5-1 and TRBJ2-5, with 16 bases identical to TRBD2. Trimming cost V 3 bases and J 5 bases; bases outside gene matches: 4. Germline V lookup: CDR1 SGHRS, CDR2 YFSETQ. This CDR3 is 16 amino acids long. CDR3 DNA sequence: TGCGCCAGCAGCTACGGGACTAGCGGGGGGGCTGAGACCCAGTACTTC. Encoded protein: CASSYGTSGGAETQYF. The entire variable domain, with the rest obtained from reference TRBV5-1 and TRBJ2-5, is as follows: KAGVTQTPRYLIKTRGQQVTLSCSPISGHRSVSWYQQTPGQGLQFLFEYFSETQRNKGNFPGRFSGRQFSNSRSEMNVSTLELGDSALYLCASSYGTSGGAETQYFGPGTRLLVL.

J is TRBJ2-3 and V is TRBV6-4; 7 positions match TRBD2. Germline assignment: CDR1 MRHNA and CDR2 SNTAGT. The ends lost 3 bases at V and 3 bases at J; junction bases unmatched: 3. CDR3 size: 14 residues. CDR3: CASSEGGETDTQYF. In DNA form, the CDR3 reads TGTGCCAGCAGTGAGGGGGGGGAGACAGATACGCAGTATTTT.

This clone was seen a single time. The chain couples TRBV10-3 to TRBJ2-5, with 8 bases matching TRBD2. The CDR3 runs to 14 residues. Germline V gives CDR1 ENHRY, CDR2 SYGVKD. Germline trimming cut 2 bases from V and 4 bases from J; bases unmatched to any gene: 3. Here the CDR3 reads CAISEAGGGETQYF. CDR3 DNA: TGTGCCATCAGTGAGGCGGGGGGAGGAGAGACCCAGTACTTC.

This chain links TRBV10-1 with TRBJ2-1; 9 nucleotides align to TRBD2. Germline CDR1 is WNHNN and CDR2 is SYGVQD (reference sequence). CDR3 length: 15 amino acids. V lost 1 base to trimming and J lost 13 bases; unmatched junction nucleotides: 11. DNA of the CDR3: TGCGCCAGCAGTGAGTTTTCGTCTAGCGGGATGGTTCAGTTCTTC. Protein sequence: CASSEFSSSGMVQFF.

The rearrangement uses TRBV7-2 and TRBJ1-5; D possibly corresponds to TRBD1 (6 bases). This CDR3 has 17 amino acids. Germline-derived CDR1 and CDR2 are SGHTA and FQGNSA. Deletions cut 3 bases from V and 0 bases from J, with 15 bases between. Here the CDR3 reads CASSLRGALYSNQPQHF. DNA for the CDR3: TGTGCCAGCAGCTTGCGGGGGGCCCTTTATAGCAATCAGCCCCAGCATTTT.

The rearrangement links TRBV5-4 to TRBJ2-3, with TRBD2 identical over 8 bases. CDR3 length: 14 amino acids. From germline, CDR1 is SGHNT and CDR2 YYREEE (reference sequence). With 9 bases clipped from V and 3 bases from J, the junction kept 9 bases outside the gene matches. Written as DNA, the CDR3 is TGTGCCACCCGGGGGGGGTTAGTTACAGATACGCAGTATTTT. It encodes CATRGGLVTDTQYF.

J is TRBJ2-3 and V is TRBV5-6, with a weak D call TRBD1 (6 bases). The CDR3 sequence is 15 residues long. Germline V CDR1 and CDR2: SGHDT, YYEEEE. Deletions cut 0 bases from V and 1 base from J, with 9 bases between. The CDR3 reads CASSLDRTGTDTQYF. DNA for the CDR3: TGTGCCAGCAGCTTGGACAGGACAGGCACAGATACGCAGTATTTT.

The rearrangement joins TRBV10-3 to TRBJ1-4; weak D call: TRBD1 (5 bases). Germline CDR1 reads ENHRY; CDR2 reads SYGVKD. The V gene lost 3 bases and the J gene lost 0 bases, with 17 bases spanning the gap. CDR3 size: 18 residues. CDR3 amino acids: CAISDNFRQHATNEKLFF. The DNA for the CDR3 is TGTGCCATCAGTGATAACTTTCGACAGCACGCAACTAATGAAAAACTGTTTTTT.

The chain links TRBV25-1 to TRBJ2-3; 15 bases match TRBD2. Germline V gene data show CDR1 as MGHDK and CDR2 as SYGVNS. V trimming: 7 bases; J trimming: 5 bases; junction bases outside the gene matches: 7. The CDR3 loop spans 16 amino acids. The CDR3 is CASTRTGLAGGDTQYF. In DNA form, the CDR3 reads TGTGCCAGCACCCGCACGGGACTAGCGGGAGGAGATACGCAGTATTTT.

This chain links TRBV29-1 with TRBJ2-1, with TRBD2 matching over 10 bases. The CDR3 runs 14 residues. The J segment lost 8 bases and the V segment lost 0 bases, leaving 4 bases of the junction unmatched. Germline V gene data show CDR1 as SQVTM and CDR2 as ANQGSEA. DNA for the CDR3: TGCAGCGTTGAAGAGGGACTAGCGTTGGATGAGCAGTTCTTC. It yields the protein CSVEEGLALDEQFF.

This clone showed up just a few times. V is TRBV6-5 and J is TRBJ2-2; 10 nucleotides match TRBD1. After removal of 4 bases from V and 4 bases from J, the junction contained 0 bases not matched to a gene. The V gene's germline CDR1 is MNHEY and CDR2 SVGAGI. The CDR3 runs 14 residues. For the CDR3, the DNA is TGTGCCAGCAGTTGGACAGGGGGCACCGGGGAGCTGTTTTTT. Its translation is CASSWTGGTGELFF.

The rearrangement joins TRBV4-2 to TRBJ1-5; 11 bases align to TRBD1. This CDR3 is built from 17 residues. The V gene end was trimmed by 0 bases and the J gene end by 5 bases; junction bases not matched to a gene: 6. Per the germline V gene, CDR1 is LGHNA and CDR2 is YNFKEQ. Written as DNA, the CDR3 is TGTGCCAGCAGCCAAGAGGCCAGGACAGGGGGCTATCAGCCCCAGCATTTT. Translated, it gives CASSQEARTGGYQPQHF.

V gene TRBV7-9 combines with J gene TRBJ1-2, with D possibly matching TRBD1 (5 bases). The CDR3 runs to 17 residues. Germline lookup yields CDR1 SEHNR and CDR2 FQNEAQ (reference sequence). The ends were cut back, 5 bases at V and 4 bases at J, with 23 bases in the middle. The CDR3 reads CASSTPGLGQALYGYTF. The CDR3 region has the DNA TGTGCCAGCAGCACCCCCGGGTTGGGGCAGGCACTCTATGGCTACACCTTC.

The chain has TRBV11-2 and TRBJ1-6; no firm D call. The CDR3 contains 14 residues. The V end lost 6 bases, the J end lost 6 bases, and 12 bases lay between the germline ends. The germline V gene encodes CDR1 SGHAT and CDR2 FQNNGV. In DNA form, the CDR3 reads TGTGCCAGCAGTAAACTCGCCTCTAATTCACCCCTCCACTTT. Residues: CASSKLASNSPLHF. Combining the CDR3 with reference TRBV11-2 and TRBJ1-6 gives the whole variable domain EAGVAQSPRYKIIEKRQSVAFWCNPISGHATLYWYQQILGQGPKLLIQFQNNGVVDDSQLPKDRFSAERLKGVDSTLKIQPAKLEDSAVYLCASSKLASNSPLHFGNGTRLTVT.